A selection of T cell receptor beta chains follows, all from one sample in a study of T cell responses to AZD1222 COVID-19 vaccine. Profiling relied on immunoSEQ multiplex PCR, and the TCRdb table lists in-frame clones only, not all of them. In the table there are roughly 120,000 clones, about 92% of which are singletons. The source material was peripheral blood, sampled on day 0 of AZD1222 vaccination. These TCRs come from an adult in good health. The CDR3 runs from the conserved cysteine through the conserved F or W. Fields, in order: D gene, J gene, clone size, V gene, CDR3 protein, CDR3 DNA. A D gene is named only where the DNA matches it firmly. Rows may omit the clone size; those that give it use once, few, many or a size class.

TRBD2,TRBJ2-3,-,TRBV18,CASSPPGSGGEDTQYF,TGTGCCAGCTCACCACCCGGGTCGGGAGGGGAAGATACGCAGTATTTT
TRBD1,TRBJ1-2,few,TRBV7-2,CASSWLTGPGGYTF,TGTGCCAGCAGCTGGCTGACAGGGCCCGGTGGCTACACCTTC
-,TRBJ1-2,-,TRBV7-2,CASSLERANYGYTF,TGTGCCAGCAGCTTAGAGAGGGCTAACTATGGCTACACCTTC
-,TRBJ1-6,-,TRBV11-2,CASSPGETLHF,TGTGCCAGCAGCCCAGGTGAAACCCTCCACTTT
TRBD2,TRBJ2-1,-,TRBV10-3,CAIASTSGINEQFF,TGTGCCATAGCCTCTACTAGCGGGATAAATGAGCAGTTCTTC
TRBD2,TRBJ2-1,-,TRBV28,CASSWGLAGGNEQFF,TGTGCCAGCAGTTGGGGACTAGCAGGAGGGAATGAGCAGTTCTTC
TRBD2,TRBJ2-7,-,TRBV2,CASRLAGVGEQYF,TGTGCCAGTAGACTAGCGGGGGTGGGCGAGCAGTACTTC
-,TRBJ2-7,-,TRBV19,CASSRREGEQYF,TGTGCCAGTAGCCGCAGGGAAGGCGAGCAGTACTTC
-,TRBJ1-5,-,TRBV7-2,CASSLSASGVPQHF,TGTGCCAGCAGCTTATCGGCCTCGGGGGTTCCCCAGCATTTT
-,TRBJ2-2,-,TRBV5-6,CASSQGSAGMTGELFF,TGTGCCAGCAGCCAGGGGTCAGCAGGGATGACCGGGGAGCTGTTTTTT
-,TRBJ2-6,-,TRBV11-2,CASTLMDSGANVLTF,TGTGCCAGCACCCTGATGGACTCTGGGGCCAACGTCCTGACTTTC
-,TRBJ2-1,-,TRBV19,CASRRPSYNEQFF,TGTGCCAGTAGGCGACCCTCCTACAATGAGCAGTTCTTC
TRBD1,TRBJ2-3,-,TRBV6-5,CASRGQGGWTDTQYF,TGTGCCAGCAGGGGACAGGGGGGGTGGACAGATACGCAGTATTTT
TRBD2,TRBJ2-7,-,TRBV2,CASSETTSGGEQYF,TGTGCCAGCAGTGAGACAACTAGCGGGGGAGAGCAGTACTTC
-,TRBJ1-1,-,TRBV29-1,CSVVAYTEAFF,TGCAGCGTTGTAGCGTACACTGAAGCTTTCTTT
TRBD2,TRBJ2-7,-,TRBV7-2,CASSWTSGSYEQYF,TGTGCCAGCAGCTGGACTAGCGGGAGCTACGAGCAGTACTTC
TRBD1,TRBJ1-1,-,TRBV28,CASSHRTGLDTEAFF,TGTGCCAGCAGTCACCGGACAGGGCTTGACACTGAAGCTTTCTTT
-,TRBJ2-3,-,TRBV29-1,CSVDGRKTDSTDTQYF,TGCAGCGTTGATGGGAGGAAGACTGACAGCACAGATACGCAGTATTTT
-,TRBJ2-1,-,TRBV11-3,CASSLRRYNEQFF,TGTGCCAGCAGCTTAAGAAGATACAATGAGCAGTTCTTC
-,TRBJ2-5,-,TRBV24-1,CATGLRETQYF,TGTGCCACTGGACTTAGAGAGACCCAGTACTTC
-,TRBJ2-3,few,TRBV10-1,CASSERNFRDTQYF,TGCGCCAGCAGTGAGCGCAATTTTAGAGATACGCAGTATTTT
TRBD2,TRBJ2-5,-,TRBV30,CAWELAELQETQYF,TGTGCCTGGGAACTAGCGGAACTCCAAGAGACCCAGTACTTC